This passage covers 32 T cell receptor beta chains from one sample sequenced in a study of blood T cell repertoires in COVID-19. Assay: immunoSEQ multiplex PCR; the TCRdb copy retains only in-frame clones and omits some. The table records 65,000 to 70,000 clones, approximately 83% of them present only once. The sequenced material came from peripheral blood. The receptors were gathered from a woman aged 55-69 years with acute or convalescent COVID-19.

This sequence joins TRBV19 and TRBJ1-3; D might be TRBD1 (6 bases). The CDR3 contains 16 residues. The V end lost 4 bases, the J end lost 0 bases, and 13 bases lay between the germline ends. The germline CDR1 and CDR2 sequences are LNHDA and SQIVND (reference sequence). The CDR3 reads CASSTNDRTSGNTIYF. The CDR3 DNA sequence: TGTGCCAGTAGTACAAACGACAGGACCTCTGGAAACACCATATATTTT.

The chain carries TRBV5-5 and TRBJ1-2; D is unresolved. Trimming took 2 bases from V and 4 from J, leaving 9 bases between them. CDR3 size: 13 residues. Germline V gene data show CDR1 as SGHKS and CDR2 as YYEKEE (reference sequence). CDR3 nucleotide sequence: TGTGCCAGCAGCTTAATTGACACCTATGGCTACACCTTC. Its translation is CASSLIDTYGYTF.

The sample holds a few counts of this clone. This chain joins TRBV6-5 and TRBJ2-7; D might be TRBD2 (6 bases). The ends were cut back, 4 bases at V and 3 bases at J, with 16 bases in the middle. CDR1 MNHEY and CDR2 SVGAGI come from the germline V gene. The CDR3 totals 15 residues. DNA for the CDR3: TGTGCCAGCAGTTTGAGTCTAGCGCCGTACTACGAGCAGTACTTC. It yields the protein CASSLSLAPYYEQYF.

In its sample, this clone was seen once. The V and J genes are TRBV13 and TRBJ1-1; unclear D gene. CDR1 is PRHDT and CDR2 is FYEKMQ in the germline V gene (reference sequence). The CDR3 has 14 amino acids. V was shortened by 5 bases and J by 1 base, with 11 bases between the two germline ends. Here the CDR3 reads CASSPSGKNTEAFF. CDR3 sequence (DNA): TGTGCCAGCAGCCCCTCCGGGAAGAACACTGAAGCTTTCTTT.

This clone was observed a few times. The CDR3 loop reads CASSPPGGIRGYTF. DNA of the CDR3: TGTGCCAGCAGCCCCCCCGGGGGGATACGGGGCTACACCTTC. The V and J genes are TRBV6-6 and TRBJ1-2; the D gene is possibly TRBD1 (5 bases). CDR3 length: 14 amino acids. CDR1 is MNHNY and CDR2 is SVGAGI in the germline V gene (reference sequence). Trimming cost V 6 bases and J 8 bases, with 19 bases left between them.

The chain carries TRBV3-1 (or the pseudogene TRBV3-2) and TRBJ1-4; possibly TRBD1 for D (6 bases). Looked up from germline, CDR1 is LGHDT and CDR2 is YNNKEL (reference sequence). Trimming stripped 0 bases from V and 10 bases from J, with 15 bases between. The CDR3 runs to 15 residues. The CDR3 nucleotides are TGTGCCAGCAGCCAAGAGGGCCAGGGGCGCGGAAAACTGTTTTTT. Translating gives CASSQEGQGRGKLFF.

The V and J genes are TRBV24-1 and TRBJ2-2; 9 bases are shared with TRBD2. J lost 5 bases, V lost 5 bases, and 5 bases had no gene match. Germline CDR1 and CDR2: KGHDR and SFDVKD. The CDR3 sequence is 15 residues long. DNA of the CDR3: TGTGCCACCAGTGGCCTAGCGGGACGAACCGGGGAGCTGTTTTTT. Protein product: CATSGLAGRTGELFF.

The V gene is TRBV2, the J gene TRBJ1-2; TRBD1 agrees at 7 bases. CDR3 size: 14 residues. Trimming at V came to 4 bases and at J to 3 bases, leaving 5 bases not matched to a gene. Germline V gene data show CDR1 as SNHLY and CDR2 as FYNNEI. In DNA, the CDR3 is TGTGCCAGCAGTGCGGGAACAGGGGACTATGGCTACACCTTC. This encodes CASSAGTGDYGYTF.

V and J are TRBV4-1 and TRBJ2-5, with TRBD2 matching 11 bases. This CDR3 has 17 residues. V was pared by 1 base and J by 2 bases, with 6 bases of the junction left unmatched. The germline V gene has CDR1 MGHRA and CDR2 YSYEKL. This CDR3 is CASSQAIAGGRQETQYF. DNA of the CDR3: TGCGCCAGCAGCCAAGCGATAGCGGGGGGGAGACAAGAGACCCAGTACTTC.

This clone appeared a few times. The genes are TRBV11-2 and TRBJ2-5; D is perhaps TRBD1 (5 bases). This CDR3 is built from 15 residues. V was shortened by 1 base and J by 2 bases, with 11 bases between the two germline ends. From germline, CDR1 is SGHAT and CDR2 FQNNGV. CDR3 coding DNA: TGTGCCAGCAGCTTAGTTGGGGCAGGACAAGAGACCCAGTACTTC. Its translation is CASSLVGAGQETQYF.

The chain recombines TRBV18 with TRBJ2-7; no firm D call. CDR3 length: 13 amino acids. Per germline, CDR1 KGHSH and CDR2 LQKENI. V was pared by 1 base and J by 5 bases, with 9 bases between. This chain's CDR3 is CASSPRGPDEQYF. The CDR3 DNA reads TGTGCCAGCTCACCACGAGGTCCCGACGAGCAGTACTTC.

The chain couples TRBV10-3 to TRBJ1-1; D gene uncertain. Per germline, CDR1 ENHRY and CDR2 SYGVKD. Trimming shortened V by 9 bases and J by 2 bases, and 13 bases separated the two germline ends. The CDR3 is 13 amino acids. CDR3 in amino acids: CAMRRGINTEAFF. CDR3 nucleotides: TGTGCCATGCGTCGGGGTATAAACACTGAAGCTTTCTTT.

The gene calls are TRBV6-1 and TRBJ1-6; a weak D match, TRBD1 (6 bases). Looked up from germline, CDR1 is MNHNS and CDR2 is SASEGT. Trimming pared 0 bases from V and 10 bases from J, leaving 13 bases between. This CDR3 spans 15 amino acids. The CDR3 sequence: CASSEAEGQRSPLHF. In DNA, the CDR3 is TGTGCCAGCAGTGAAGCTGAAGGACAGCGCTCACCCCTCCACTTT.

The chain employs TRBV5-8 and TRBJ1-4; 8 bases agree with TRBD1. Unmatched junction bases numbered 4, after V lost 3 bases and J lost 3 bases. The CDR3 extends over 15 amino acids. Germline loops: CDR1 SGHTS, CDR2 YDEGEE. DNA of the CDR3: TGTGCCAGCAGCTACTGGACAGGGTCTAATGAAAAACTGTTTTTT. Its protein is CASSYWTGSNEKLFF.

Comments on this clone: The sample carries other DNA sequences with the same CDR3. The chain couples TRBV5-1 to TRBJ1-5, with 8 bases matching TRBD1. This CDR3 contains 15 residues. V trimming: 4 bases; J trimming: 0 bases; junction bases outside the gene matches: 3. Germline V gives CDR1 SGHRS, CDR2 YFSETQ. The CDR3 is CASSPQGASNQPQHF. The CDR3 DNA reads as TGCGCCAGCAGCCCGCAGGGGGCTAGCAATCAGCCCCAGCATTTT.

The chain recombines TRBV29-1 with TRBJ1-2; D is undetermined. The CDR3 covers 16 residues. V was shortened by 0 bases and J by 0 bases, with 14 bases between the two germline ends. Germline CDR1 SQVTM, CDR2 ANQGSEA. The CDR3 sequence: CSVEDLGRSSNYGYTF. The CDR3 bases are TGCAGCGTTGAAGATCTTGGCAGGTCCTCTAACTATGGCTACACCTTC.

This clone appeared a single time. The V call is TRBV19, the J call TRBJ1-5; D is possibly TRBD1 (5 bases). The CDR3 extends over 14 amino acids. V was shortened by 5 bases and J by 3 bases, with 11 bases between the two germline ends. Germline V gene sequence: CDR1 LNHDA, CDR2 SQIVND (reference sequence). The CDR3 DNA reads as TGTGCCAGTAGTCTAGGACACCTCAATCAGCCCCAGCATTTT. It is translated as CASSLGHLNQPQHF.

V is TRBV27 and J is TRBJ1-5, with D tentatively TRBD1 (6 bases). Trimming stripped 3 bases from V and 1 base from J, with 10 bases between. The CDR3 is made up of 15 amino acids. Germline lookup yields CDR1 MNHEY and CDR2 SMNVEV (reference sequence). DNA of the CDR3: TGTGCCAGCAGTTTGCCCGGGACAAGCAATCAGCCCCAGCATTTT. Translated: CASSLPGTSNQPQHF.

The chain employs TRBV6-1 and TRBJ1-2; maybe TRBD1 (5 bases). CDR3 length: 13 residues. V was pared by 3 bases and J by 3 bases, with 8 bases between. Germline CDR1 reads MNHNS; CDR2 reads SASEGT. The CDR3 DNA reads TGTGCCAGCAGTGAGGGGGGTTACTATGGCTACACCTTC. Translated, it gives CASSEGGYYGYTF.

The CDR3 spells CASSFGAQPQHF. The CDR3 DNA follows: TGTGCCAGCAGTTTTGGAGCTCAGCCCCAGCATTTT. The gene calls are TRBV28 and TRBJ1-5, with D uncertain. The V gene's germline CDR1 is MDHEN and CDR2 SYDVKM. The CDR3 consists of 12 residues. Trimming took 3 bases from V and 6 from J, leaving 6 bases between them.

The V gene is TRBV4-2, the J gene TRBJ1-1, with D possibly TRBD1 on 5 matching bases. CDR1 is LGHNA, CDR2 YNFKEQ, per germline. Deletions cut 0 bases from V and 3 bases from J, with 11 bases between. The CDR3 length is 15 residues. The CDR3 sequence is CASSQDPGGDTEAFF. The CDR3 bases are TGTGCCAGCAGCCAAGATCCCGGGGGTGACACTGAAGCTTTCTTT.

This sequence joins TRBV6-6 and TRBJ1-3; 7 bases agree with TRBD1. V was clipped by 6 bases and J by 2 bases; unmatched bases: 4. The CDR3 length is 14 residues. The germline gives CDR1 MNHNY, CDR2 SVGAGI (reference sequence). The CDR3 nucleotides are TGTGCCAGCAGACCAGACAGGGCTGGAAACACCATATATTTT. Residues: CASRPDRAGNTIYF.

V usage is TRBV2 and J usage is TRBJ1-1, with 10 bases fitting TRBD1. This CDR3 region has 16 residues. CDR1 SNHLY and CDR2 FYNNEI come from the germline V gene. The CDR3 region has the DNA TGTGTCTCTAAACTAAGACAGGGGGCAGGGAACACTGAAGCTTTCTTT. Translation gives CVSKLRQGAGNTEAFF.

The V gene is TRBV20-1, the J gene TRBJ2-3, with 7 bases aligning to TRBD1. Germline V lookup: CDR1 DFQATT, CDR2 SNEGSKA (reference sequence). After removal of 4 bases from V and 11 bases from J, the junction contained 6 bases not matched to a gene. The CDR3 contains 11 residues. In nucleotides, the CDR3 is TGCAGTGCTAAATCGCCAGGGGGGCAGTATTTT. It translates to CSAKSPGGQYF.

The rearrangement links TRBV18 to TRBJ2-7; D is unresolved. The germline V gene encodes CDR1 KGHSH and CDR2 LQKENI. V lost 3 bases, J lost 0 bases, and 9 bases lay in between. There are 14 residues in the CDR3. CDR3 bases: TGTGCCAGCTCACCTCAACACAACTCCTACGAGCAGTACTTC. Its protein product is CASSPQHNSYEQYF.

V gene TRBV30 combines with J gene TRBJ2-1, with TRBD2 as a possible D gene (5 bases). Deletions cut 4 bases from V and 10 bases from J, with 20 bases between. Germline V gives CDR1 GTSNPN, CDR2 SVGIG (reference sequence). The CDR3 covers 14 residues. The CDR3 protein is CAWTSGLSSEEQFF. For the CDR3, the DNA is TGTGCCTGGACGTCTGGACTTTCCTCAGAGGAGCAGTTCTTC.

The chain recombines TRBV2 with TRBJ2-2, with D possibly matching TRBD2 (5 bases). Trimming left V 6 bases short and J 2 bases short, with 10 bases between. Germline V gives CDR1 SNHLY, CDR2 FYNNEI. The CDR3 sequence is 14 residues long. CDR3 region: CASSPGKNTGELFF. In DNA form, the CDR3 reads TGTGCCAGCAGCCCCGGGAAAAACACCGGGGAGCTGTTTTTT.

As to this clone: The junction shows a germline mismatch at one end, possibly a read error. The rearrangement joins TRBV15 to TRBJ1-1; D remains ambiguous. This CDR3 spans 13 amino acids. Germline V gene lookup returns CDR1 LNHNV and CDR2 YYDKDF (reference sequence). CDR3 residues: CATSRHLNSEAFF. CDR3 sequence (DNA): TGTGCCACCAGCAGGCACTTGAACTCTGAAGCTTTCTTT. Looking up the rest from reference TRBV15 and TRBJ1-1 gives the full variable domain: DAMVIQNPRYQVTQFGKPVTLSCSQTLNHNVMYWYQQKSSQAPKLLFHYYDKDFNNEADTPDNFQSRRPNTSFCFLDIRSPGLGDTAMYLCATSRHLNSEAFFGQGTRLTVV.

The rearrangement joins TRBV28 to TRBJ2-5, with 9 bases fitting TRBD2. V lost 3 bases, J lost 4 bases, and 6 bases stayed unmatched. Germline CDR1 is MDHEN and CDR2 is SYDVKM. There are 15 residues in the CDR3. CDR3 protein: CASSFLSGGRETQYF. In DNA form, the CDR3 reads TGTGCCAGCAGTTTCCTGAGCGGGGGGCGAGAGACCCAGTACTTC.

The chain carries TRBV2 and TRBJ2-1; 12 nucleotides agree with TRBD2. The germline V gene has CDR1 SNHLY and CDR2 FYNNEI. The CDR3 is 18 residues long. V trimming: 6 bases; J trimming: 7 bases; junction bases outside the gene matches: 16. The CDR3 loop reads CASSERTSGIGVDNEQFF. In nucleotides, the CDR3 is TGTGCCAGCAGCGAGAGGACTAGCGGGATTGGGGTGGATAATGAGCAGTTCTTC.

The chain links TRBV7-9 to TRBJ1-2, with 7 nucleotides matching TRBD1. V was clipped by 4 bases and J by 6 bases; unmatched bases: 2. CDR1 and CDR2 (germline): SEHNR, FQNEAQ (reference sequence). The CDR3 totals 12 residues. Written as DNA, the CDR3 is TGTGCCAGCAGCTCGGACAGGAATGGCTACACCTTC. It is translated as CASSSDRNGYTF.

This clone has only a few counts. J is TRBJ2-6 and V is TRBV6-4; TRBD1 is a possible D gene (6 bases). The CDR3 sequence is 15 residues long. The germline gives CDR1 MRHNA, CDR2 SNTAGT. V lost 5 bases to trimming and J lost 0 bases, with 8 bases between them. The CDR3 here is CASSRDNSGANVLTF. CDR3 nucleotides: TGTGCCAGCAGTCGGGACAACTCTGGGGCCAACGTCCTGACTTTC.